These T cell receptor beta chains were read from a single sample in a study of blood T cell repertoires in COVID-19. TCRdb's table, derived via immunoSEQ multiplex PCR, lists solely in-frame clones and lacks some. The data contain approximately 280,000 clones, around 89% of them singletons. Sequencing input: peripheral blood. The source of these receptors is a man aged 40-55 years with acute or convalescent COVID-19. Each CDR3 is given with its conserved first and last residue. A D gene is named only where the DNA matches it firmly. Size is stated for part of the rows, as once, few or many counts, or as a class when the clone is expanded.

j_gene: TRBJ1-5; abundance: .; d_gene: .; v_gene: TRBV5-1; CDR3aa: CASSLLGQGGQPQHF; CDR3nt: TGCGCCAGCAGCTTGCTCGGGCAGGGAGGTCAGCCCCAGCATTTT
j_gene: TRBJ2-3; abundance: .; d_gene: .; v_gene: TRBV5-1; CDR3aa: CASSLGDSLTDTQYF; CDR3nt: TGCGCCAGCAGCTTGGGAGACAGCCTCACAGATACGCAGTATTTT
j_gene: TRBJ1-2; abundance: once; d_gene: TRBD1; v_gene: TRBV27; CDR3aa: CASSSQGGGYTF; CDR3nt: TGTGCCAGCAGTTCTCAGGGGGGTGGCTACACCTTC
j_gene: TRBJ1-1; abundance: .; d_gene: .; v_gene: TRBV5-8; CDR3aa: CASSLVAAEAFF; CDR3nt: TGTGCCAGCAGCTTGGTGGCCGCAGAAGCTTTCTTT
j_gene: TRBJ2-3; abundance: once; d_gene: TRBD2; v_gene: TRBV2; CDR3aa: CASSRRTSGGLSTDTQYF; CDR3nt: TGTGCCAGCAGTCGCCGGACTAGCGGGGGGTTGAGCACAGATACGCAGTATTTT
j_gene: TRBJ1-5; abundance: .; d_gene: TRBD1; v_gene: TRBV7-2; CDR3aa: CASSLAGTEAYSNQPQHF; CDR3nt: TGTGCCAGCAGCTTGGCCGGGACAGAAGCTTATAGCAATCAGCCCCAGCATTTT
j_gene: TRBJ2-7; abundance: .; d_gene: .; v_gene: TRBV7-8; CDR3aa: CASSLNPGSSYEQYF; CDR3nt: TGTGCCAGCAGCTTAAATCCGGGAAGCTCCTACGAGCAGTACTTC
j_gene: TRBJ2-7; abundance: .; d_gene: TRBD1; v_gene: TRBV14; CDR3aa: CASSQEGGQGGHEQYF; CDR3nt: TGTGCCAGCAGCCAAGAGGGGGGACAGGGCGGACACGAGCAGTACTTC
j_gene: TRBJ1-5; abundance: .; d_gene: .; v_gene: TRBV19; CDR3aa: CASSAGTITMRHQPQHF; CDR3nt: TGTGCCAGTAGTGCCGGGACAATAACTATGCGGCATCAGCCCCAGCATTTT
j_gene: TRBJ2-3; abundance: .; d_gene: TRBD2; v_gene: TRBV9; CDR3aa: CASSATSVGDTQYF; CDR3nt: TGTGCCAGCAGCGCGACTAGCGTAGGCGATACGCAGTATTTT
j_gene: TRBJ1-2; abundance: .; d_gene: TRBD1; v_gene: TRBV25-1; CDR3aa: CASSPTGVGGYTF; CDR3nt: TGTGCCAGCAGCCCGACAGGGGTAGGGGGCTACACCTTC
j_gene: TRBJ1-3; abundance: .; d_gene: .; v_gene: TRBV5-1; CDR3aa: CASSLDRLAGNTIYF; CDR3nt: TGCGCCAGCAGCTTGGACCGATTGGCCGGAAACACCATATATTTT
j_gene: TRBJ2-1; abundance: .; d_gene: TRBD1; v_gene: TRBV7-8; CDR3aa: CASSLIRTGGSYYEQFF; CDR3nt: TGTGCCAGCAGCTTAATTCGGACAGGGGGTTCCTACTATGAGCAGTTCTTC
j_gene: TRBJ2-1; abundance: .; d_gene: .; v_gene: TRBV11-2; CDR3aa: CASSLRVAANNEQFF; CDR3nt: TGTGCCAGCAGCTTAAGGGTAGCGGCCAACAATGAGCAGTTCTTC